The clone carrying this TCR beta chain was seen a handful of times. This PCR relied on a set of 60 Vbeta primers and 13 Jbeta primers. Repertoires were generated with immunoSEQ multiplex PCR, while TCRdb's copy carries only in-frame clones and drops some. The sample records 150,000 to 200,000 clones, approximately 80% being singletons. This entry belongs to a study of cytomegalovirus exposure and HLA in healthy donors. Trimming cost V 5 bases and J 2 bases, with 9 bases left between them. CDR1 MDHEN and CDR2 SYDVKM come from the germline V gene. The CDR3 extends over 13 amino acids. The chain links TRBV28 to TRBJ1-2, with D possibly being TRBD1 (5 bases). The TCR sequence derives from a man aged 45-65 years in good health and CMV-seropositive. The sequencing input was PBMCs. CDR3 coding DNA: TGTGCCAGCAGTCTCGGGGGGAACTATGGCTACACCTTC. This encodes CASSLGGNYGYTF.